Listed below are T cell receptor beta chains from one sample, sequenced in a study of STAT5B mutations in CD4+ large granular lymphocyte leukemia. Clones were sequenced by immunoSEQ multiplex PCR, and TCRdb holds only the in-frame ones, with some missing. This sample has approximately 30,000 clones, with 76% found just once. The sequenced sample was CD4+ T cells from blood buffy coats. The source is a human donor in good health. CDR3s include the opening cysteine and the closing phenylalanine or tryptophan. Fields, in order: J gene, D gene, clone size, V gene, CDR3 DNA, CDR3 protein. The D gene is left open where the match is weak. Size tells how often a clone was seen (once, few, many) or the class of an expanded clone, and some rows leave it out.

TRBJ1-4,TRBD1,NA,TRBV19,TGTGCCAGTAGTATGGTGGACAGGGATGAAAAACTGTTTTTT,CASSMVDRDEKLFF
TRBJ1-1,NA,NA,TRBV28,TGTGCCAGCAGCCCCGGTTTTGGTGAAGCTTTCTTT,CASSPGFGEAFF
TRBJ1-6,NA,NA,TRBV21-1,TGTGCCAGGCCCCCGCGGGGAAAGTATAATTCACCCCTCCACTTT,CARPPRGKYNSPLHF
TRBJ2-2,TRBD2,NA,TRBV7-3,TGTGCCAGCAGCTTAAGATCTAGCGGGGGCCCGGGCACCGGGGAGCTGTTTTTT,CASSLRSSGGPGTGELFF
TRBJ2-5,NA,NA,TRBV19,TGTGCCAGTAGTTACGGAAGTTCTGGGACGTATCAAGAGACCCAGTACTTC,CASSYGSSGTYQETQYF
TRBJ2-3,TRBD1,NA,TRBV19,TGTGCCAGTAGGGATGGACAGGGGTCACTTTGGGCAGCGCAGTATTTT,CASRDGQGSLWAAQYF
TRBJ2-2,NA,NA,TRBV25-1,TGTGCCAGCAGTGAAATTTCAAACTTGGCCGGGGAGCTGTTTTTT,CASSEISNLAGELFF
TRBJ1-1,NA,once,TRBV11-3,TGTGCCAGCAGCTTCGAGACCTTGAACACTGAAGCTTTCTTT,CASSFETLNTEAFF
TRBJ2-1,TRBD2,NA,TRBV4-1,TGCGCCAGCAGCCAAGATGGACTAGGAGGCTACAATGAGCAGTTCTTC,CASSQDGLGGYNEQFF
TRBJ1-2,NA,NA,TRBV7-3,TGTGCCAGCAGCCCAGGCGTCCGTGAGGCAGACTATGGCTACACCTTC,CASSPGVREADYGYTF
TRBJ2-3,TRBD2,NA,TRBV7-2,TGTGCCAGCAGCTGGGGGACTAACACAGATACGCAGTATTTT,CASSWGTNTDTQYF
TRBJ2-7,NA,NA,TRBV7-2,TGTGCCAGCAGCTTCCGCCCCTACGAGCAGTACTTC,CASSFRPYEQYF
TRBJ2-2,NA,few,TRBV4-1,TGCGCCAGCAGCCAACTGCTGGTCAGGGTGGAGTACGGGGAGCTGTTTTTT,CASSQLLVRVEYGELFF
TRBJ2-3,TRBD1,NA,TRBV7-2,TGTGCCAGCAGCGGGGGACAGGCCCCAGATACGCAGTATTTT,CASSGGQAPDTQYF
TRBJ2-1,TRBD2,NA,TRBV7-9,TGTGCCAGCAGCTTAGTTGGTCCTAGCGGGAGTGGGGAGCAGTTCTTC,CASSLVGPSGSGEQFF
TRBJ2-3,NA,NA,TRBV6-6,TGTGCCAGCAGTTACATGTTGGGGGTGGGAGATACGCAGTATTTT,CASSYMLGVGDTQYF
TRBJ1-5,NA,NA,TRBV28,TGTGCCACCAAGACAGTCAATATCGGTCAGCCCCAGCATTTT,CATKTVNIGQPQHF
TRBJ2-3,TRBD1,NA,TRBV5-4,TGTGCCAGCAGCTCTGGAACCCAGGGGGCATTGCGAGATACGCAGTATTTT,CASSSGTQGALRDTQYF
TRBJ1-2,NA,NA,TRBV5-1,TGCGCCAGCAGCTTCCAAACTGACTATGGCTACACCTTC,CASSFQTDYGYTF
TRBJ2-5,NA,NA,TRBV7-8,TGTGCCAGCAGCGTAACCGGGACAATCCAAGAGACCCAGTACTTC,CASSVTGTIQETQYF
TRBJ1-1,NA,once,TRBV29-1,TGCAGCGGGCGGGGGATGATGAACACTGAAGCTTTCTTT,CSGRGMMNTEAFF
TRBJ2-3,NA,once,TRBV11-2,TGTGCCAGCAGCCAAGGGTCTCACCGGGGTACAGATACGCAGTATTTT,CASSQGSHRGTDTQYF
TRBJ1-5,NA,NA,TRBV19,TGTGCCAGTATGACAAATCAGCCCCAGCATTTT,CASMTNQPQHF
TRBJ2-3,TRBD1,NA,TRBV9,TGTGCCAGCAGCGCGGGACAGGGTGTCGATACGCAGTATTTT,CASSAGQGVDTQYF
TRBJ2-7,TRBD2,NA,TRBV2,TGTGCCAGCAGTACAGCGGGAGGGCCCTACGAGCAGTACTTC,CASSTAGGPYEQYF
TRBJ1-2,TRBD1,NA,TRBV5-8,TGTGCCAGCAGACGAGGGACAGCCACGATTAACTATGGCTACACCTTC,CASRRGTATINYGYTF
TRBJ1-2,NA,NA,TRBV5-6,TGTGCCAGCAGCTTGCTTCGGGCGACAGGCGGGGGCTATGGCTACACCTTC,CASSLLRATGGGYGYTF
TRBJ2-1,NA,once,TRBV5-4,TGTGCCACCAGGGGGGGGAAAGGATCCGGCTCCTACAATGAGCAGTTCTTC,CATRGGKGSGSYNEQFF
TRBJ1-2,TRBD1,NA,TRBV2,TGTGCCAGCAGTTGGACAGGGATGGGCTATGGCTACACCTTC,CASSWTGMGYGYTF
TRBJ2-7,NA,NA,TRBV14,TGTGCCAGCAGCCCCCCCGGGGCAGGGAACTACGGGCAGTACTTC,CASSPPGAGNYGQYF
TRBJ2-1,TRBD2,NA,TRBV5-1,TGCGCCAGCAGCCCCGGGAGGGCGGATTACAATGAGCAGTTCTTC,CASSPGRADYNEQFF
TRBJ1-2,NA,NA,TRBV29-1,TGCAGCGTTGTTCTAGGGGCGATGAGCTATGGCTACACCTTC,CSVVLGAMSYGYTF
TRBJ1-1,NA,NA,TRBV29-1,TGCAGCGTGGGGCACACTGAAGCTTTCTTT,CSVGHTEAFF
TRBJ1-4,NA,NA,TRBV7-9,TGTGCCAGCCGGGGGGCGCGGAATAATGAAAAACTGTTTTTT,CASRGARNNEKLFF
TRBJ2-5,TRBD2,NA,TRBV7-2,TGTGCCAGCAGCCCTCGGACTAGCGGCCAAGAGACCCAGTACTTC,CASSPRTSGQETQYF
TRBJ2-1,NA,NA,TRBV7-5,TGTGTCAGAAGTTATCCGGGACCATACAATGAGCAGTTCTTC,CVRSYPGPYNEQFF
TRBJ1-4,NA,few,TRBV6-6,TGTGCCAGCAGTTACTCGAGGGAAAAACTGTTTTTT,CASSYSREKLFF
TRBJ1-1,NA,NA,TRBV5-1,TGCGCCAGCAGCTTGGTTTCAACCCAAGCTTTCTTT,CASSLVSTQAFF
TRBJ1-4,TRBD1,NA,TRBV5-1,TGCGCCAGCAGCTTGACAGGGGCCCGGGGAGAAAAACTGTTTTTT,CASSLTGARGEKLFF
TRBJ1-3,NA,NA,TRBV6-1,TGTGCCAGCAGAATGGACGTTTACTCTGGAAACACCATATATTTT,CASRMDVYSGNTIYF
TRBJ2-2,NA,few,TRBV19,TGTGCCAGCGGTGAGGGGAGAGGCACCGGGGAGCTGTTTTTT,CASGEGRGTGELFF
TRBJ2-7,NA,few,TRBV21-1,TGTGCCAGCAGCAAGACTAGCGGGAAGGGTGAGCAGTACTTC,CASSKTSGKGEQYF
TRBJ2-2,TRBD2,NA,TRBV27,TGTGCCAGCAGTTTAATTGCTAGCGGGAGTAGACCCACCGGGGAGCTGTTTTTT,CASSLIASGSRPTGELFF
TRBJ1-5,NA,NA,TRBV18,TGTGCCAGCTCACCAACTGGGGGCCCCGCGGGAGGTCAGCCCCAGCATTTT,CASSPTGGPAGGQPQHF
TRBJ1-2,NA,NA,TRBV7-2,TGTGCCAGCAGCTTAATCGACGTGACGAGCTATGGCTACACCTTC,CASSLIDVTSYGYTF
TRBJ1-5,TRBD1,NA,TRBV4-1,TGCGCCAGCAGCCAAGGTCGACAGGGGGCTTGGGGCAATCAGCCCCAGCATTTT,CASSQGRQGAWGNQPQHF
TRBJ1-1,NA,NA,TRBV7-8,TGTGCCAGCTCACGTAACCCGGGAACTGAAGCTTTCTTT,CASSRNPGTEAFF
TRBJ1-5,NA,NA,TRBV6-1,TGTGCCAGCAGAAATGGGGGCAATCAGCCCCAGCATTTT,CASRNGGNQPQHF
TRBJ2-2,NA,NA,TRBV14,TGTGCCAGCAGCCAAGAATCGAAAACCGGGGAGCTGTTTTTT,CASSQESKTGELFF
TRBJ2-7,TRBD1,NA,TRBV6-6,TGTGCCAGCAGCGCACGAGGGACAGGGGCCTACGAGCAGTACTTC,CASSARGTGAYEQYF
TRBJ2-1,NA,NA,TRBV9,TGTGCCAGCAGCGTGGGAGTTTCCTACAATGAGCAGTTCTTC,CASSVGVSYNEQFF
TRBJ1-2,NA,few,TRBV7-9,TGTGCCAGCAGCCGAGGGGAACACCAAAACACCTTC,CASSRGEHQNTF
TRBJ2-7,NA,NA,TRBV6-6,TGTGCCAGCAGTCCGGCGGGACAGCAGTACTTC,CASSPAGQQYF